This TCR beta chain was observed in a study of T-cell memory formation after mild COVID-19. Study in general: The two donors had largely donor-specific TCR clusters.

From 5'RACE with constant-segment primers came TCR alpha and TCR beta cDNA libraries that carried sample barcodes and UMIs. Using its own MiXCR run on the 5' RACE reads, TCRdb lists one record per CDR3 protein. The repertoire holds more than 300,000 distinct CDR3 sequences, 20% to 25% seen once, with around 20% in the top ten. Study results and caveats: Contracting clones from day 15 to 85 showed balanced CD4/CD8; later expanders favored CD4+. CD4+ contracting clones were found mainly in CM and EM, and CD8+ ones in EMRA.

The sample holds a few counts of this clonotype. As yet, its antigen is unknown. The CDR3 length is 15 residues. Germline V gene sequence: CDR1 PRHDT, CDR2 FYEKMQ (reference sequence). Trimming pared 0 bases from V and 8 bases from J, leaving 13 bases between. Sample: PBMCs or a T cell subset sorted from them (not recorded which). The rearrangement links TRBV13 to TRBJ1-4, with D possibly matching TRBD1 (6 bases). This clonotype was sampled from a man aged 18 to 29 who had mild COVID-19 (a few samples of this study predate the infection). Cell type and time point are not known. CDR3 in DNA: TGTGCCAGCAGCTTAGGAGACAGGCAAGCGGAAAAACTGTTTTTT. Protein sequence: CASSLGDRQAEKLFF. Looking up the rest from reference TRBV13 and TRBJ1-4 gives the full variable domain: AAGVIQSPRHLIKEKRETATLKCYPIPRHDTVYWYQQGPGQDPQFLISFYEKMQSDKGSIPDRFSAQQFSDYHSELNMSSLELGDSALYFCASSLGDRQAEKLFFGSGTQLSVL.